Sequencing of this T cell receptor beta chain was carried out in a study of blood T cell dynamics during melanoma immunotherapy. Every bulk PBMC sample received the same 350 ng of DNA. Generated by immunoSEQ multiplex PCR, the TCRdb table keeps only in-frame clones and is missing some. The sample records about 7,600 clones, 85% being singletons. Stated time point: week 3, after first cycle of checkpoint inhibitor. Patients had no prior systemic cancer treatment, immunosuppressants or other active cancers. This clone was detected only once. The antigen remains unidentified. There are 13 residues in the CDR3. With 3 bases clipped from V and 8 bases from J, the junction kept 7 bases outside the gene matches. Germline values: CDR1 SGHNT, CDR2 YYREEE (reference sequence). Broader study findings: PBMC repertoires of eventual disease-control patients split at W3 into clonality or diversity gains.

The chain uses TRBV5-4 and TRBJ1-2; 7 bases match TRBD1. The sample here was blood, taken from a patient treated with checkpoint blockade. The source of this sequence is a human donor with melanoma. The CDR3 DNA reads TGTGCCAGCAGCTCCAGACAGGGACGAGGCTACACCTTC. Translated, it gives CASSSRQGRGYTF.